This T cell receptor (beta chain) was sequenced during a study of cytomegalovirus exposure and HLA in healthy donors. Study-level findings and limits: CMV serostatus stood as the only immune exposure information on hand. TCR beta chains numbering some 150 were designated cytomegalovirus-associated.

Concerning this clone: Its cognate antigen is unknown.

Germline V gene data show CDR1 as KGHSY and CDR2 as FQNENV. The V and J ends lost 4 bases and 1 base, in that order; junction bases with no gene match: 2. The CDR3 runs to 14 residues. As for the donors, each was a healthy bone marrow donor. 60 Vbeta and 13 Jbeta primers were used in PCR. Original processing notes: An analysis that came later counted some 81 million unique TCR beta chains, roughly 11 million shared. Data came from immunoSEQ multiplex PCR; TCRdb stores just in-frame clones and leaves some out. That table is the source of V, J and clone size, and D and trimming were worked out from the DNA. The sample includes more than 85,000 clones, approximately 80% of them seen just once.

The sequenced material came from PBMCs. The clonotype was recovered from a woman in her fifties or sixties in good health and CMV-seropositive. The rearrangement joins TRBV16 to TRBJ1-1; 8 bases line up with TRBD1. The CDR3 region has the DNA TGTGCCAGCAGCCCGGGACAGGCGAACACTGAAGCTTTCTTT. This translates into CASSPGQANTEAFF.